This entry lists 20 T cell receptor beta chains sequenced from one sample in a study of blood T cell repertoires in COVID-19. Some clones are missing from TCRdb's copy, which holds only in-frame ones; the method was immunoSEQ multiplex PCR. In the table there are about 190,000 clones, approximately 90% of which are singletons. Sequenced: peripheral blood. Receptor source: a man aged 60-69 years with active or convalescent COVID-19.

The chain recombines TRBV7-9 with TRBJ2-3, with 11 bases matching TRBD1. V shed 7 bases and J 3 bases; nucleotides not matched to a gene: 3. CDR3 length equals 14 residues. Germline CDR1 is SEHNR and CDR2 is FQNEAQ (reference sequence). CDR3 sequence reads: CASNWDRGTDTQYF. The DNA for the CDR3 is TGTGCCAGCAATTGGGACAGGGGGACAGATACGCAGTATTTT.

In DNA, the CDR3 is TGTGCCACCAGTGATCCGGGACAAGAACACACAGATACGCAGTATTTT. This encodes CATSDPGQEHTDTQYF. The chain uses TRBV24-1 and TRBJ2-3; D perhaps matches TRBD1 (6 bases). CDR3 length: 16 residues. Looked up from germline, CDR1 is KGHDR and CDR2 is SFDVKD. Trimming cost V 3 bases and J 2 bases, with 14 bases left between them.

The CDR3 DNA is TGTGCCAGTAGAGGAGGGTTATACGATACGCAGTATTTT. As protein: CASRGGLYDTQYF. The genes are TRBV19 and TRBJ2-3; TRBD2 is a possible D gene (6 bases). The CDR3 has 13 residues. V was trimmed by 6 bases and J by 6 bases, leaving 13 bases between them. From germline, CDR1 is LNHDA and CDR2 SQIVND (reference sequence).

This CDR3 is CASSYSGAQPQHF. The CDR3 DNA sequence: TGTGCCAGCAGTTACTCGGGGGCTCAGCCCCAGCATTTT. The rearrangement uses TRBV6-5 and TRBJ1-5; maybe TRBD1 (6 bases). V shed 0 bases and J shed 6 bases, with 6 bases lying between them. Germline-derived CDR1 and CDR2 are MNHEY and SVGAGI. The CDR3 sequence is 13 residues long.

The CDR3 is CASVRGLNTEAFF. In nucleotides, the CDR3 is TGTGCCAGCGTTCGGGGATTGAACACTGAAGCTTTCTTT. V is TRBV2 and J is TRBJ1-1; D is undetermined. Germline values: CDR1 SNHLY, CDR2 FYNNEI. V was clipped by 8 bases and J by 0 bases, with 10 bases between them. The CDR3 is made up of 13 amino acids.

The gene calls are TRBV12-3 or TRBV12-4 and TRBJ1-2, with TRBD1 as a possible D gene (5 bases). V shed 7 bases and J shed 3 bases, with 12 bases lying between them. This CDR3 is built from 13 residues. The CDR3 protein is CASNRRGDYGYTF. CDR3 DNA: TGTGCCAGCAATCGCCGGGGGGACTATGGCTACACCTTC.

The J gene is TRBJ2-7, the V gene TRBV3-1 (or the pseudogene TRBV3-2); D remains unclear. Germline CDR1 and CDR2: LGHDT and YNNKEL (reference sequence). V dropped 4 bases and J dropped 3 bases, with 7 bases sitting between them. This CDR3 is 12 amino acids long. CDR3 DNA: TGTGCCAGCAGCCCCGGTGGCTACGAGCAGTACTTC. Translation: CASSPGGYEQYF.

The CDR3 here is CASSQDNGGESYNEQFF. The CDR3 DNA reads TGTGCCAGCAGCCAAGATAATGGGGGGGAATCCTACAATGAGCAGTTCTTC. This chain uses TRBV3-1 (or the pseudogene TRBV3-2) with TRBJ2-1, with 7 bases matching TRBD2. Germline CDR1 and CDR2: LGHDT and YNNKEL (reference sequence). This CDR3 comprises 17 residues. With 0 bases clipped from V and 1 base from J, the junction kept 6 bases outside the gene matches.

This chain uses TRBV7-2 with TRBJ1-6; D unresolved. The CDR3 sequence is 13 residues long. Per the germline V gene, CDR1 is SGHTA and CDR2 is FQGNSA. Trimming pared 0 bases from V and 13 bases from J, leaving 10 bases between. The CDR3 DNA reads as TGTGCCAGCAGCTTAGCGACGGGTTCGCCCCTCCACTTT. As protein: CASSLATGSPLHF.

The V and J genes are TRBV11-2 and TRBJ2-1; TRBD2 might be the D (5 bases). The CDR3 has 16 residues. From germline, CDR1 is SGHAT and CDR2 FQNNGV. Between the trimmed V and J ends, which lost 0 bases and 0 bases, there was a span of 9 bases. The CDR3 DNA is TGTGCCAGCAGCTTAGATGGACGGGGCTCCTACAATGAGCAGTTCTTC. Residues: CASSLDGRGSYNEQFF. Full variable domain (missing parts from reference TRBV11-2 and TRBJ2-1): EAGVAQSPRYKIIEKRQSVAFWCNPISGHATLYWYQQILGQGPKLLIQFQNNGVVDDSQLPKDRFSAERLKGVDSTLKIQPAKLEDSAVYLCASSLDGRGSYNEQFFGPGTRLTVL.

The V call is TRBV13, the J call TRBJ2-7, with TRBD2 matching over 14 bases. Germline values: CDR1 PRHDT, CDR2 FYEKMQ (reference sequence). V was clipped by 3 bases and J by 3 bases; unmatched bases: 1. This CDR3 spans 15 amino acids. As DNA, the CDR3 is TGTGCCAGCAGCTTGGGGACTAGCGGGGGCTACGAGCAGTACTTC. Protein: CASSLGTSGGYEQYF.

J is TRBJ2-3 and V is TRBV11-1; the match to TRBD2 covers 7 bases. The CDR3 sequence is 11 residues long. With 6 bases clipped from V and 6 bases from J, the junction kept 0 bases outside the gene matches. Looked up from germline, CDR1 is SGHAT and CDR2 is FQDESV (reference sequence). CDR3 nucleotide sequence: TGTGCCAGCAGGGGGGGGGATACGCAGTATTTT. Translating gives CASRGGDTQYF.

The V gene is TRBV5-6, the J gene TRBJ2-4, with D maybe TRBD1 (6 bases). Germline assignment: CDR1 SGHDT and CDR2 YYEEEE. Trimming took off 1 base at V and 9 bases at J, with 17 bases between the two ends. There are 15 residues in the CDR3. The CDR3: CASSLLSGTTAIQYF. CDR3 sequence (DNA): TGTGCCAGCAGCTTGTTAAGTGGGACAACAGCCATTCAGTACTTC.

The chain links TRBV29-1 to TRBJ2-7; 7 bases are a match to TRBD2. CDR3 length: 14 residues. CDR1 and CDR2 (germline): SQVTM, ANQGSEA. V trimming: 5 bases; J trimming: 4 bases; junction bases outside the gene matches: 11. The CDR3 loop reads CSVQAPGGRYEQYF. In DNA, the CDR3 is TGCAGCGTTCAGGCCCCGGGAGGCAGGTACGAGCAGTACTTC.

This chain links TRBV1 with TRBJ1-1; TRBD1 is the table's D call, not checked against the DNA. TRBV1 is classified as a pseudogene. The CDR3 extends over 14 amino acids. Here the CDR3 DNA reads TGCACCAGCAGCCAAGCAGGGTCAGACACTGAAGCTTTCTTT. This gives the protein CTSSQAGSDTEAFF.

V usage is TRBV5-1 and J usage is TRBJ1-2; D perhaps matches TRBD1 (5 bases). The ends were cut back, 4 bases at V and 2 bases at J, with 12 bases in the middle. Germline CDR1 is SGHRS and CDR2 is YFSETQ. The CDR3 has 14 amino acids. CDR3 DNA sequence: TGCGCCAGCAGCCCAAATTCAGGGAACTATGGCTACACCTTC. Its protein product is CASSPNSGNYGYTF. Based on the CDR3 plus reference TRBV5-1 and TRBJ1-2, the full variable domain is KAGVTQTPRYLIKTRGQQVTLSCSPISGHRSVSWYQQTPGQGLQFLFEYFSETQRNKGNFPGRFSGRQFSNSRSEMNVSTLELGDSALYLCASSPNSGNYGYTFGSGTRLTVV.

This clone was seen a single time. This sample includes further DNA sequences coding for the same CDR3. CDR3 nucleotide sequence: TGCGCCAGCAGCTTCGGACAGGGAACCTACGAGCAGTACTTC. This encodes CASSFGQGTYEQYF. This sequence joins TRBV5-1 and TRBJ2-7; TRBD1 agrees at 8 bases. There are 14 residues in the CDR3. The germline V gene encodes CDR1 SGHRS and CDR2 YFSETQ. After removal of 2 bases from V and 2 bases from J, the junction contained 3 bases not matched to a gene.

V and J are TRBV6-6 and TRBJ1-1; 7 bases align to TRBD1. CDR1 is MNHNY and CDR2 is SVGAGI in the germline V gene (reference sequence). V lost 6 bases, J lost 7 bases, and 5 bases stayed unmatched. The CDR3 contains 12 residues. CDR3 in amino acids: CASSRGTDEAFF. CDR3 coding DNA: TGTGCCAGCAGCAGGGGGACAGATGAAGCTTTCTTT.

This clone was seen once. The chain recombines TRBV7-9 with TRBJ2-4, with D perhaps matching TRBD1 (5 bases). V was clipped by 1 base and J by 8 bases, with 9 bases between them. Germline CDR1 reads SEHNR; CDR2 reads FQNEAQ (reference sequence). The CDR3 is 13 residues long. CDR3 DNA sequence: TGTGCCAGCAGCTTAGAAGGGGTTGACATTCAGTACTTC. As protein: CASSLEGVDIQYF.

The gene calls are TRBV2 and TRBJ1-4; possibly TRBD1 for D (6 bases). Trimming left V 8 bases short and J 2 bases short, with 9 bases between. The CDR3 totals 13 residues. Germline CDR1 reads SNHLY; CDR2 reads FYNNEI. The chain's CDR3 is CASSGETNEKLFF. CDR3 coding DNA: TGTGCCAGCTCAGGGGAGACTAATGAAAAACTGTTTTTT.